The present TCR beta chain was sequenced within a study of T cell responses to AZD1222 COVID-19 vaccine. Some clones are missing from TCRdb's copy, which holds only in-frame ones; the method was immunoSEQ multiplex PCR. The sample lists about 150,000 clones, approximately 87% occurring once. The CDR3 is 17 residues long. The V gene's germline CDR1 is GTSNPN and CDR2 SVGIG (reference sequence). Unmatched junction bases numbered 18, after V lost 2 bases and J lost 6 bases. About this clone: Its target is not known.

Study-wide points: Nearly half of spike-specific TCRs reportedly target variant regions that are unmutated in the B.1.351 and B.1.1.7 variants.

V gene TRBV30 combines with J gene TRBJ2-7, with 8 nucleotides matching TRBD2. This sequence was found in an adult who received the AZD1222 COVID-19 vaccine. Here the sequenced sample was peripheral blood, taken 28 days after the second AZD1222 dose. The CDR3 spells CAWSPNPQLAEDLEQYF. DNA of the CDR3: TGTGCCTGGAGTCCAAACCCCCAACTAGCGGAGGACCTCGAGCAGTACTTC. The full variable domain, in which reference TRBV30 and TRBJ2-7 provide the parts outside the CDR3, is SQTIHQWPATLVQPVGSPLSLECTVEGTSNPNLYWYRQAAGRGLQLLFYSVGIGQISSEVPQNLSASRPQDRQFILSSKKLLLSDSGFYLCAWSPNPQLAEDLEQYFGPGTRLTVT.